This passage covers 28 T cell receptor beta chains from one sample sequenced in a study of blood T cell repertoires in COVID-19. Data came from immunoSEQ multiplex PCR; TCRdb stores just in-frame clones and leaves some out. The sample consists of about 78,000 clones, approximately 86% of them appearing once. The specimen was peripheral blood. The receptors come from a man aged 50 to 60 with active or convalescent COVID-19.

This chain links TRBV7-2 with TRBJ2-3; 11 bases agree with TRBD2. V gave up 6 bases and J gave up 7 bases; unmatched junction bases: 6. This CDR3 region has 14 residues. CDR1 and CDR2 from the germline V gene are SGHTA and FQGNSA. Written as DNA, the CDR3 is TGTGCCAGCAGTTCTGGACTAGCGGGTCATACGCAGTATTTT. Translating gives CASSSGLAGHTQYF.

The chain is built from TRBV25-1 and TRBJ1-1; D might be TRBD1 (5 bases). V lost 1 base, J lost 1 base, and 13 bases lay in between. The CDR3 has 16 amino acids. The germline V gene has CDR1 MGHDK and CDR2 SYGVNS. In DNA form, the CDR3 reads TGTGCCAGCAGTGAATGGGAGGGGTTGGCGAACACTGAAGCTTTCTTT. Protein sequence: CASSEWEGLANTEAFF.

V gene TRBV28 combines with J gene TRBJ1-4, with D possibly being TRBD1 (5 bases). Trimming pared 3 bases from V and 8 bases from J, leaving 13 bases between. CDR1 and CDR2 (germline): MDHEN, SYDVKM. The CDR3 totals 14 residues. This CDR3 is CASSFGGVAEKLFF. The CDR3 DNA reads as TGTGCCAGCAGTTTTGGGGGGGTCGCCGAAAAACTGTTTTTT.

The V call is TRBV21-1, the J call TRBJ1-5. TRBV21-1 is a pseudogene. CDR3 length: 14 amino acids. CDR3 residues: CASSEKGGNQPQHF. Written as DNA, the CDR3 is TGTGCCAGCAGCGAAAAGGGGGGGAATCAGCCCCAGCATTTT.

The J gene is TRBJ2-1, the V gene TRBV10-3; TRBD2 is a possible D gene (5 bases). The CDR3 contains 12 residues. The germline gives CDR1 ENHRY, CDR2 SYGVKD. With 3 bases removed from V and 12 bases from J, the gap between germline ends came to 12 bases. The CDR3 loop is CAISDGARGQFF. CDR3 bases: TGTGCCATCAGTGACGGTGCTCGGGGGCAGTTCTTC.

The table lists this clone with a count of one. The V and J genes are TRBV7-2 and TRBJ2-3; D might be TRBD1 (6 bases). This CDR3 has 17 amino acids. The germline V gene has CDR1 SGHTA and CDR2 FQGNSA. V was trimmed by 5 bases and J by 2 bases, leaving 20 bases between them. CDR3 bases: TGTGCCAGCAGCGATACAGGGCACAAGGGAACCACAGATACGCAGTATTTT. Protein sequence: CASSDTGHKGTTDTQYF.

The chain joins TRBV5-6 to TRBJ1-3; D is unresolved. Germline CDR1 reads SGHDT; CDR2 reads YYEEEE. The CDR3 is 17 residues long. V lost 0 bases and J lost 4, with 17 bases in between. CDR3 DNA sequence: TGTGCCAGCAGCTTGGGTCCGGGCGCGGGTGGAGGAAACACCATATATTTT. Translation: CASSLGPGAGGGNTIYF.

The rearrangement links TRBV27 to TRBJ2-2; tentatively, D is TRBD1 (6 bases). Germline V lookup: CDR1 MNHEY, CDR2 SMNVEV (reference sequence). With 6 bases removed from V and 0 bases from J, the gap between germline ends came to 11 bases. CDR3 size: 15 residues. The CDR3 DNA is TGTGCCAGCAGCCCCGGGACAACGAACACCGGGGAGCTGTTTTTT. It translates to CASSPGTTNTGELFF.

With respect to this clone: This sample includes further DNA sequences coding for the same CDR3. The V gene is TRBV6-2 or TRBV6-3, the J gene TRBJ2-5; TRBD1 aligns across 8 bases. This CDR3 contains 16 residues. Germline CDR1 MNHEY, CDR2 SVGEGT. V dropped 2 bases and J dropped 4; count of bases not matched to a gene: 9. For the CDR3, the DNA is TGTGCCAGCAGTTACGAGGGAACAGGGGGAAGAGAGACCCAGTACTTC. The encoded protein is CASSYEGTGGRETQYF.

The chain joins TRBV18 to TRBJ1-2, with TRBD1 matching over 8 bases. CDR3 size: 13 residues. The V segment lost 6 bases and the J segment 6 bases; nucleotides outside the gene matches: 6. Germline assignment: CDR1 KGHSH and CDR2 LQKENI. The DNA of the CDR3 is TGTGCCAGCTCCCCGACAGGGGCGGATGGCTACACCTTC. The encoded protein is CASSPTGADGYTF.

J is TRBJ2-1 and V is TRBV2, with TRBD2 identical over 7 bases. CDR1 is SNHLY and CDR2 is FYNNEI in the germline V gene. The CDR3 loop spans 13 amino acids. V lost 6 bases, J lost 3 bases, and 2 bases stayed unmatched. CDR3 sequence (DNA): TGTGCCAGCAGATCGGGGGGCTACAATGAGCAGTTCTTC. This gives the protein CASRSGGYNEQFF.

The rearrangement links TRBV3-1 (or the pseudogene TRBV3-2) to TRBJ1-2; D not certain. The germline V gene has CDR1 LGHDT and CDR2 YNNKEL (reference sequence). The CDR3 consists of 13 residues. The V gene lost 0 bases and the J gene lost 7 bases, with 9 bases spanning the gap. In DNA, the CDR3 is TGTGCCAGCAGCCAAGAGGCGCGGGGTGGCTACACCTTC. Protein sequence: CASSQEARGGYTF.

The chain links TRBV11-2 to TRBJ2-3; 13 bases agree with TRBD2. Per germline, CDR1 SGHAT and CDR2 FQNNGV. V was pared by 1 base and J by 9 bases, with 10 bases of the junction left unmatched. This CDR3 has 17 amino acids. The CDR3 nucleotides are TGTGCCAGCAGCTTAGTGATGTTGACTAGCGGGGGGCAAACGCAGTATTTT. Its protein is CASSLVMLTSGGQTQYF.

The chain employs TRBV4-3 and TRBJ2-7, with 10 bases identical to TRBD1. Trimming removed 1 base from V and 3 bases from J; junction bases left unmatched: 3. Per the germline V gene, CDR1 is LGHNA and CDR2 is YSLEER. The CDR3 extends over 15 amino acids. CDR3 residues: CASSQGDRGHYEQYF. In nucleotides, the CDR3 is TGCGCCAGCAGCCAAGGGGACAGGGGACACTACGAGCAGTACTTC.

The rearrangement joins TRBV7-2 to TRBJ2-2, with D possibly being TRBD2 (5 bases). V was clipped by 1 base and J by 4 bases, with 10 bases between them. Germline V gives CDR1 SGHTA, CDR2 FQGNSA. CDR3 length: 15 amino acids. CDR3 sequence (DNA): TGTGCCAGCAGCTTAGACGGGGATAGCACCGGGGAGCTGTTTTTT. Translating it yields CASSLDGDSTGELFF.

The chain links TRBV5-4 to TRBJ1-2; D uncertain. V lost 0 bases and J lost 7, with 10 bases in between. CDR1 and CDR2 from the germline V gene are SGHNT and YYREEE (reference sequence). The CDR3 runs 13 residues. CDR3 coding DNA: TGTGCCAGCAGCTTGGAGAACGACTCTGGCTACACCTTC. Amino acid sequence: CASSLENDSGYTF.

J is TRBJ1-5 and V is TRBV3-1 (or the pseudogene TRBV3-2); 7 bases fit TRBD1. Trimming took 4 bases from V and 3 from J; bases not matched to a gene: 9. This CDR3 contains 16 residues. CDR1 is LGHDT, CDR2 YNNKEL, per germline (reference sequence). CDR3 DNA: TGTGCCAGCAGCCCCTCGGTCACAGGGGTCAATCAGCCCCAGCATTTT. Its translation is CASSPSVTGVNQPQHF.

The chain carries TRBV4-3 and TRBJ2-5; tentative D call: TRBD1 (8 bases). Germline-derived CDR1 and CDR2 are LGHNA and YSLEER. V dropped 4 bases and J dropped 5 bases, with 14 bases sitting between them. This CDR3 contains 14 residues. The CDR3 nucleotides read TGCGCCAGCAGCCGAGGACAGGGAGGGGAGACCCAGTACTTC. As protein: CASSRGQGGETQYF.

The chain is built from TRBV6-5 and TRBJ2-7, with 9 bases matching TRBD1. Germline CDR1 MNHEY, CDR2 SVGAGI. The J segment lost 5 bases and the V segment lost 6 bases, leaving 5 bases of the junction unmatched. This CDR3 spans 13 amino acids. CDR3 residues: CASRVGTGNEQYV. The CDR3 region has the DNA TGTGCCAGCAGAGTGGGGACAGGGAACGAGCAGTACGTC.

V gene TRBV9 combines with J gene TRBJ1-3; 8 bases fit TRBD1. The germline gives CDR1 SGDLS, CDR2 YYNGEE. This CDR3 is built from 15 residues. V lost 4 bases and J lost 2; bases outside the gene matches: 5. CDR3 loop: CASSTLTGAGNTIYF. CDR3 coding DNA: TGTGCCAGCAGCACCTTGACAGGGGCTGGAAACACCATATATTTT. Using reference TRBV9 and TRBJ1-3 for the parts outside the CDR3, the full variable domain is DSGVTQTPKHLITATGQRVTLRCSPRSGDLSVYWYQQSLDQGLQFLIQYYNGEERAKGNILERFSAQQFPDLHSELNLSSLELGDSALYFCASSTLTGAGNTIYFGEGSWLTVV.

The chain links TRBV5-8 to TRBJ2-6, with D perhaps TRBD1 (5 bases). The germline CDR1 and CDR2 sequences are SGHTS and YDEGEE. This CDR3 is 16 amino acids long. The V and J ends lost 4 bases and 2 bases respectively, with 13 bases between them. CDR3 residues: CASSLGTGTGANVLTF. The CDR3 bases are TGTGCCAGCAGCCTCGGTACAGGCACTGGGGCCAACGTCCTGACTTTC.

V usage is TRBV6-6 and J usage is TRBJ2-2; 8 bases fit TRBD1. Germline values: CDR1 MNHNY, CDR2 SVGAGI (reference sequence). The CDR3 has 15 residues. V shed 4 bases and J 2 bases; nucleotides not matched to a gene: 3. This chain's CDR3 is CASSSTGGNTGELFF. The DNA for the CDR3 is TGTGCCAGCAGTTCTACAGGGGGAAACACCGGGGAGCTGTTTTTT.

The chain has TRBV19 and TRBJ2-5; maybe TRBD1 (5 bases). Germline loops: CDR1 LNHDA, CDR2 SQIVND (reference sequence). V gave up 5 bases and J gave up 4 bases, with 5 bases separating them. The CDR3 runs to 11 residues. The chain's CDR3 is CASSDRETQYF. The DNA for the CDR3 is TGTGCCAGTAGTGACAGAGAGACCCAGTACTTC.

The genes are TRBV13 and TRBJ2-5; 9 bases match TRBD1. The V gene end was trimmed by 5 bases and the J gene end by 5 bases; junction bases not matched to a gene: 6. The CDR3 spans 14 residues. The germline V gene encodes CDR1 PRHDT and CDR2 FYEKMQ (reference sequence). This chain's CDR3 is CASSTGTGTETQYF. The CDR3 DNA follows: TGTGCCAGCAGCACCGGGACAGGGACGGAGACCCAGTACTTC.

A few counts support this clone. The genes are TRBV5-1 and TRBJ2-7; 7 nucleotides agree with TRBD2. Germline V gene lookup returns CDR1 SGHRS and CDR2 YFSETQ. This CDR3 is 15 amino acids long. V gave up 3 bases and J gave up 0 bases; unmatched junction bases: 6. The CDR3 coding sequence is TGCGCCAGCAGCTGGGGGGGGACTGCCTCCTACGAGCAGTACTTC. Translated, it gives CASSWGGTASYEQYF.

This chain links TRBV11-2 with TRBJ1-2, with TRBD1 matching over 11 bases. This CDR3 contains 13 residues. J was trimmed by 8 bases and V by 5 bases; bases with no gene match: 4. Germline V lookup: CDR1 SGHAT, CDR2 FQNNGV. The CDR3 spells CASSVDRGQGYTF. DNA of the CDR3: TGTGCCAGCAGCGTGGACAGGGGGCAAGGCTACACCTTC.

The chain carries TRBV7-7 and TRBJ2-3, with 8 bases that match TRBD1. V lost 1 base to trimming and J lost 0 bases; unmatched junction nucleotides: 0. CDR3 length: 15 amino acids. In germline, CDR1 is SSHAT, CDR2 FNYEAQ (reference sequence). CDR3: CASSLGTGSTDTQYF. CDR3 sequence (DNA): TGTGCCAGCAGCTTAGGGACAGGGAGCACAGATACGCAGTATTTT.

CDR3 coding DNA: TGTGCCTGGAAGACAGAGGCTAACTATGGCTACACCTTC. It is translated as CAWKTEANYGYTF. This chain joins TRBV30 and TRBJ1-2; TRBD1 might be the D (5 bases). V dropped 4 bases and J dropped 0 bases, with 9 bases sitting between them. CDR1 and CDR2 (germline): GTSNPN, SVGIG (reference sequence). This CDR3 is built from 13 residues.